This TCR beta chain was sequenced for a study of T cell responses to AZD1222 COVID-19 vaccine. Libraries were prepared by immunoSEQ multiplex PCR; TCRdb keeps only in-frame clonotypes and omits some of them. This table holds 150,000 to 200,000 clones, about 86% found once. The CDR3 consists of 15 residues. Trimming left V 5 bases short and J 2 bases short, with 15 bases between. Germline V gene lookup returns CDR1 SGHNT and CDR2 YENEEA. This clone has only one observation. The sample consisted of peripheral blood, taken 28 days after the second AZD1222 dose. This chain links TRBV11-3 with TRBJ2-5; D may be TRBD1 (5 bases). This sequence originates from an adult who received the AZD1222 COVID-19 vaccine. CDR3 region: CASSPGGAHQETQYF. The CDR3, as DNA: TGTGCCAGCAGCCCGGGTGGGGCCCATCAAGAGACCCAGTACTTC.